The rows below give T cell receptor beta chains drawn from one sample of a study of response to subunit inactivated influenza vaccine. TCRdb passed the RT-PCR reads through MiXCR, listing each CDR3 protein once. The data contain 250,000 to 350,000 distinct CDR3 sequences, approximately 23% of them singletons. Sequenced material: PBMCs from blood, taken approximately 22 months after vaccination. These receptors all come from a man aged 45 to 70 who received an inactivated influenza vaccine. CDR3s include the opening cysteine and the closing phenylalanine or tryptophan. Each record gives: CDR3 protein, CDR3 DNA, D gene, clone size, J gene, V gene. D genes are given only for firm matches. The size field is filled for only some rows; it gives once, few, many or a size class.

cdr3_aa: CSARVGTSVDTQYF
cdr3_nt: TGCAGTGCTAGAGTCGGGACTAGCGTTGATACGCAGTATTTT
d_call: TRBD2
clone_size: .
j_call: TRBJ2-3
v_call: TRBV20-1

cdr3_aa: CSARRTDESEAFF
cdr3_nt: TGCAGTGCTAGGCGGACTGATGAGTCTGAAGCTTTCTTT
d_call: .
clone_size: many
j_call: TRBJ1-1
v_call: TRBV20-1

cdr3_aa: CATSDADRNSNQPQHF
cdr3_nt: TGTGCCACCAGTGATGCGGACAGGAATAGCAATCAGCCCCAGCATTTT
d_call: TRBD1
clone_size: many
j_call: TRBJ1-5
v_call: TRBV24-1

cdr3_aa: CSARIGSFTDTQYF
cdr3_nt: TGCAGTGCTAGAATAGGGTCGTTCACAGATACGCAGTATTTT
d_call: .
clone_size: .
j_call: TRBJ2-3
v_call: TRBV20-1

cdr3_aa: CASSWDLAYF
cdr3_nt: TGTGCCAGCAGCTGGGATCTCGCGTACTTC
d_call: .
clone_size: few
j_call: TRBJ2-7
v_call: TRBV27

cdr3_aa: CASSLDPTGRYYGYTF
cdr3_nt: TGCGCCAGCAGCCTAGACCCCACAGGGAGGTACTATGGCTACACCTTC
d_call: .
clone_size: .
j_call: TRBJ1-2
v_call: TRBV4-3

cdr3_aa: CASSLGQRSAPDTQYF
cdr3_nt: TGTGCCAGCAGCTTGGGACAGCGATCCGCCCCAGATACGCAGTATTTT
d_call: TRBD1
clone_size: .
j_call: TRBJ2-3
v_call: TRBV11-3

cdr3_aa: CSARFYNEQFF
cdr3_nt: TGCAGTGCTAGGTTTTACAATGAGCAGTTCTTC
d_call: .
clone_size: .
j_call: TRBJ2-1
v_call: TRBV20-1

cdr3_aa: CASSTGASGNTIYF
cdr3_nt: TGCGCCAGCAGTACAGGGGCCTCTGGAAACACCATATATTTT
d_call: TRBD1
clone_size: .
j_call: TRBJ1-3
v_call: TRBV10-2

cdr3_aa: CASSLSGPTGPYEQYF
cdr3_nt: TGTGCCAGCAGTTTATCAGGCCCGACTGGCCCCTACGAGCAGTACTTC
d_call: .
clone_size: .
j_call: TRBJ2-7
v_call: TRBV27

cdr3_aa: CASRPGQGVAKQYF
cdr3_nt: TGCGCCAGCAGACCGGGACAGGGGGTAGCAAAGCAGTATTTT
d_call: TRBD1
clone_size: few
j_call: TRBJ2-3
v_call: TRBV4-3

cdr3_aa: CASSVAVGDTQYF
cdr3_nt: TGTGCCAGCAGCGTAGCCGTGGGAGATACGCAGTATTTT
d_call: .
clone_size: few
j_call: TRBJ2-3
v_call: TRBV9

cdr3_aa: CASSLVGNRLPYNSPLHF
cdr3_nt: TGCGCCAGCAGCTTGGTAGGGAACCGGCTCCCATATAATTCACCCCTCCACTTT
d_call: .
clone_size: few
j_call: TRBJ1-6
v_call: TRBV5-1